The next 25 T cell receptor beta chains were all read from a single sample in a study of T cell responses to AZD1222 COVID-19 vaccine. Only in-frame clones appear in the TCRdb table, and some are missing; sequencing was by immunoSEQ multiplex PCR. In the table there are some 130,000 clones, 88% of which are singletons. Sequenced material: peripheral blood, taken on day 0 of MenACWY control vaccination. All receptors come from an adult in good health.

In this sample, this clone turned up once. V and J are TRBV29-1 and TRBJ1-2, with TRBD1 identical over 7 bases. V shed 7 bases and J 3 bases; nucleotides not matched to a gene: 8. CDR3 size: 13 residues. CDR1 and CDR2 from the germline V gene are SQVTM and ANQGSEA. The CDR3 sequence: CSAKEGADYGYTF. The CDR3 nucleotides read TGCAGCGCCAAAGAGGGGGCGGACTATGGCTACACCTTC.

The chain uses TRBV5-1 and TRBJ2-2; D is unclear. The CDR3 consists of 15 residues. From germline, CDR1 is SGHRS and CDR2 YFSETQ. V shed 4 bases and J shed 7 bases, with 17 bases lying between them. This chain's CDR3 is CASSRVVTDYGELFF. The CDR3 DNA follows: TGCGCCAGCAGCAGAGTGGTGACGGATTACGGGGAGCTGTTTTTT.

The CDR3 protein is CASSYRTSKGGELFF. CDR3 nucleotide sequence: TGTGCCAGCAGTTACCGGACCTCTAAAGGCGGGGAGCTGTTTTTT. The chain uses TRBV6-5 and TRBJ2-2; no firm D call. The germline gives CDR1 MNHEY, CDR2 SVGAGI. The V and J ends lost 2 bases and 7 bases respectively, with 14 bases between them. This CDR3 is 15 amino acids long.

The chain links TRBV7-3 to TRBJ2-7, with 11 nucleotides matching TRBD1. Germline V lookup: CDR1 SGHTA, CDR2 FQGTGA. This CDR3 comprises 13 residues. The ends lost 4 bases at V and 6 bases at J; junction bases unmatched: 2. The CDR3 reads CASSSDRGREQYF. The CDR3 region has the DNA TGTGCCAGCAGCTCGGACAGGGGGCGCGAGCAGTACTTC.

This clone was observed once. J is TRBJ2-1 and V is TRBV5-4, with TRBD1 as a possible D gene (6 bases). Germline loops: CDR1 SGHNT, CDR2 YYREEE (reference sequence). Trimming took off 4 bases at V and 7 bases at J, with 21 bases between the two ends. The CDR3 runs 16 residues. Here the CDR3 DNA reads TGTGCCAGCAGCCCACCTACCGGGACACCCTTAAATGAGCAGTTCTTC. Its protein is CASSPPTGTPLNEQFF.

The V and J genes are TRBV27 and TRBJ2-2; D unclear. V dropped 7 bases and J dropped 0 bases, with 21 bases sitting between them. Germline V lookup: CDR1 MNHEY, CDR2 SMNVEV (reference sequence). The CDR3 contains 18 residues. CDR3 region: CASTIPTPDGPNTGELFF. DNA of the CDR3: TGTGCCAGCACCATTCCCACGCCTGACGGCCCGAACACCGGGGAGCTGTTTTTT.

CDR3 nucleotides: TGTGCCAGCAACGCAAGGGACCCTGCTTTTTGGGATACGCAGTATTTT. This translates into CASNARDPAFWDTQYF. The rearrangement joins TRBV27 to TRBJ2-3; the D call may be TRBD1 or TRBD2 (5 bases each). CDR1 is MNHEY and CDR2 is SMNVEV in the germline V gene (reference sequence). V was pared by 7 bases and J by 6 bases, with 23 bases between. CDR3 length: 16 amino acids.

This chain links TRBV28 with TRBJ1-3, with D unclear. Germline-derived CDR1 and CDR2 are MDHEN and SYDVKM. The CDR3 is 15 residues long. V was trimmed by 3 bases and J by 0 bases, leaving 9 bases between them. The CDR3 here is CASSFTLGSGNTIYF. In DNA, the CDR3 is TGTGCCAGCAGTTTTACACTTGGCTCTGGAAACACCATATATTTT.

The chain has TRBV5-1 and TRBJ2-7, with TRBD1 as a possible D gene (5 bases). Germline V gives CDR1 SGHRS, CDR2 YFSETQ. The ends were cut back, 1 base at V and 3 bases at J, with 8 bases in the middle. The CDR3 runs to 13 residues. CDR3 bases: TGCGCCAGCAGCTTGTCCAGGGACTACGAGCAGTACTTC. Protein product: CASSLSRDYEQYF.

The chain links TRBV6-4 to TRBJ2-1; the match to TRBD2 covers 12 bases. CDR1 is MRHNA, CDR2 SNTAGT, per germline. The CDR3 has 16 amino acids. Trimming took 3 bases from V and 0 from J; bases not matched to a gene: 0. CDR3 nucleotides: TGTGCCAGCAGTGAGACTAGCGGGAGCTCCTACAATGAGCAGTTCTTC. Protein: CASSETSGSSYNEQFF.

This chain uses TRBV2 with TRBJ2-2; D gene ambiguous. The CDR3 totals 13 residues. The ends were cut back, 5 bases at V and 2 bases at J, with 6 bases in the middle. CDR1 is SNHLY, CDR2 FYNNEI, per germline. CDR3: CASSLKNTGELFF. The CDR3 bases are TGTGCCAGCAGTCTAAAAAACACCGGGGAGCTGTTTTTT.

This chain joins TRBV6-1 and TRBJ1-1; D unresolved. Trimming left V 0 bases short and J 6 bases short, with 5 bases between. Germline V gives CDR1 MNHNS, CDR2 SASEGT. There are 12 residues in the CDR3. The CDR3: CASSEALAEAFF. The CDR3 nucleotides read TGTGCCAGCAGTGAAGCGTTAGCTGAAGCTTTCTTT.

The J gene is TRBJ2-7, the V gene TRBV7-6, with D unclear. CDR3 length equals 14 residues. Trimming left V 1 base short and J 0 bases short, with 7 bases between. The germline CDR1 and CDR2 sequences are SGHVS and FNYEAQ. The CDR3 loop reads CASSLGGDSYEQYF. CDR3 in DNA: TGTGCCAGCAGCTTAGGTGGGGACTCCTACGAGCAGTACTTC.

This clone occurred a few times. The CDR3 protein is CASSTRPNLADTQYF. The CDR3 bases are TGTGCCAGTAGTACGCGACCAAACTTGGCAGATACGCAGTATTTT. V usage is TRBV19 and J usage is TRBJ2-3; D is unclear. The CDR3 runs to 15 residues. The germline gives CDR1 LNHDA, CDR2 SQIVND (reference sequence). V shed 4 bases and J shed 4 bases, with 15 bases lying between them. Combining the CDR3 with reference TRBV19 and TRBJ2-3 gives the whole variable domain DGGITQSPKYLFRKEGQNVTLSCEQNLNHDAMYWYRQDPGQGLRLIYYSQIVNDFQKGDIAEGYSVSREKKESFPLTVTSAQKNPTAFYLCASSTRPNLADTQYFGPGTRLTVL.

The V gene is TRBV11-2, the J gene TRBJ2-1; 9 bases line up with TRBD2. The germline V gene has CDR1 SGHAT and CDR2 FQNNGV. The CDR3 contains 18 residues. With V trimmed by 1 base and J by 4 bases, 11 bases remained unmatched. The CDR3 DNA reads as TGTGCCAGCAGCTTAGGTTGGAGCGGGAGGCCAGAGTACAATGAGCAGTTCTTC. It specifies CASSLGWSGRPEYNEQFF.

The chain uses TRBV6-1 and TRBJ2-1, with D unresolved. V lost 2 bases and J 3 bases, leaving 5 bases between the germline ends. From germline, CDR1 is MNHNS and CDR2 SASEGT. This CDR3 region has 13 residues. CDR3 sequence reads: CASSESSYNEQFF. The CDR3 DNA reads as TGTGCCAGCAGTGAATCCAGCTACAATGAGCAGTTCTTC.

The chain is built from TRBV28 and TRBJ1-2; no clear D gene. This CDR3 has 10 residues. Germline CDR1 and CDR2: MDHEN and SYDVKM. V lost 8 bases and J lost 5, with 6 bases in between. CDR3 nucleotide sequence: TGTGCCAGCCGTAGGTATGGCTACACCTTC. It translates to CASRRYGYTF.

The gene calls are TRBV5-1 and TRBJ2-5, with 9 bases aligning to TRBD2. From germline, CDR1 is SGHRS and CDR2 YFSETQ. V dropped 0 bases and J dropped 1; count of bases not matched to a gene: 7. This CDR3 spans 17 amino acids. CDR3 coding DNA: TGCGCCAGCAGCTTGGCTGTCGGCGGGAGGGTCCAAGAGACCCAGTACTTC. Its translation: CASSLAVGGRVQETQYF.

The chain is built from TRBV6-5 and TRBJ1-2, with 9 bases lining up with TRBD1. The CDR3 length is 15 residues. Germline trimming cut 7 bases from V and 3 bases from J; bases unmatched to any gene: 9. Per the germline V gene, CDR1 is MNHEY and CDR2 is SVGAGI. The CDR3 region has the DNA TGTGCCAGCACCGGGGGGACAGGGAAGGACTATGGCTACACCTTC. Protein: CASTGGTGKDYGYTF.

The J gene is TRBJ1-1, the V gene TRBV7-9; tentative D call: TRBD1 (6 bases). V dropped 4 bases and J dropped 6 bases, with 15 bases sitting between them. This CDR3 region has 14 residues. Germline V gives CDR1 SEHNR, CDR2 FQNEAQ (reference sequence). CDR3 bases: TGTGCCAGCAGCTCCAGGGGCAGGGGCGCTGAAGCTTTCTTT. Its protein product is CASSSRGRGAEAFF. The full variable domain, its missing parts supplied by reference TRBV7-9 and TRBJ1-1, is DTGVSQNPRHKITKRGQNVTFRCDPISEHNRLYWYRQTLGQGPEFLTYFQNEAQLEKSRLLSDRFSAERPKGSFSTLEIQRTEQGDSAMYLCASSSRGRGAEAFFGQGTRLTVV.

This clone was picked up a small number of times. The chain recombines TRBV29-1 with TRBJ2-7; 10 nucleotides match TRBD1. V gave up 6 bases and J gave up 2 bases; unmatched junction bases: 13. The CDR3 length is 16 residues. Germline V CDR1 and CDR2: SQVTM, ANQGSEA. The CDR3 sequence is CSVRDRGPLFTYEQYF. CDR3 nucleotides: TGCAGCGTCAGGGACAGGGGCCCGCTTTTTACCTACGAGCAGTACTTC.

The V gene is TRBV19, the J gene TRBJ2-1; 13 nucleotides match TRBD2. J was trimmed by 2 bases and V by 5 bases; bases with no gene match: 3. The CDR3 is 16 amino acids. Germline V lookup: CDR1 LNHDA, CDR2 SQIVND (reference sequence). The CDR3, as DNA: TGTGCCAGTAGTCTAACTAGCGGGAGGGCCTACAATGAGCAGTTCTTC. It specifies CASSLTSGRAYNEQFF.

This chain uses TRBV2 with TRBJ1-2; D is perhaps TRBD1 (5 bases). Germline loops: CDR1 SNHLY, CDR2 FYNNEI. The CDR3 is 13 amino acids. With 3 bases removed from V and 4 bases from J, the gap between germline ends came to 9 bases. The CDR3 sequence: CASSDRDPYGYTF. For the CDR3, the DNA is TGTGCCAGCAGTGACAGGGACCCCTATGGCTACACCTTC.

The J gene is TRBJ2-7, the V gene TRBV10-2; tentatively, D is TRBD1 or TRBD2 (5 bases each). The CDR3 has 15 amino acids. Germline assignment: CDR1 WSHSY and CDR2 SAAADI. V was pared by 8 bases and J by 4 bases, with 21 bases between. CDR3 DNA: TGCGCCAGCGGGGACCCGAAGCCGGCGTATTACGAGCAGTACTTC. This sequence encodes CASGDPKPAYYEQYF.

The V gene is TRBV6-5, the J gene TRBJ1-2; D remains unclear. Germline V gene sequence: CDR1 MNHEY, CDR2 SVGAGI. V lost 7 bases and J 1 base, leaving 7 bases between the germline ends. The CDR3 covers 12 residues. CDR3 nucleotides: TGTGCCAGCACCCCGGATAACTATGGCTACACCTTC. Encoded protein: CASTPDNYGYTF.